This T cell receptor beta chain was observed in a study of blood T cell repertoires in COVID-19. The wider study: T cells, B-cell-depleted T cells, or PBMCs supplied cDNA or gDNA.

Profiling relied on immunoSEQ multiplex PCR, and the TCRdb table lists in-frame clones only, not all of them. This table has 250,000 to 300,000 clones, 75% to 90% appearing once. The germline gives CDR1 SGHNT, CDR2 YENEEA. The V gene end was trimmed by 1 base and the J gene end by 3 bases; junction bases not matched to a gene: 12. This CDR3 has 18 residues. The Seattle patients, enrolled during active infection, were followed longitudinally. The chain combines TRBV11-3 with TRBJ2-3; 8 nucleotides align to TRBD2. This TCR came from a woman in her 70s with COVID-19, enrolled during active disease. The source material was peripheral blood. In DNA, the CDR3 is TGTGCCAGCAGCTTAGGTGGGCTAGCGGGCTCGGTAACAGATACGCAGTATTTT. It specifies CASSLGGLAGSVTDTQYF.